The T cell receptor beta chain described here comes from a study of precursors of human CD4 cytotoxic T cells (dated 2018 in TCRdb). As for the study more broadly: In total, CD4+ memory subsets from fewer than 15 donors went into the bulk TCR-seq analysis. TCR-seq analysis of approximately 15 donors yielded TCRalpha and TCRbeta chain sequences (table S7).

The CDR3 spans 15 residues, from the cysteine through the phenylalanine. Just CDR3 DNA is preserved here, 45 bases in frame from base 1. Reading the germline V gene (reference sequence) gives CDR1 DFQATT and CDR2 SNEGSKA. V is reduced by 0 bases and J by 1 base, leaving a spacing of 13 bases between them. Note on this clonotype: Its antigen remains undetermined. No much larger clone is present one base from it, and per-base qualities are unavailable.

The paper's findings and limits, for the study overall: A bigger share of IL-7Rhigh TEMRA clonotypes consisted of expanded effector clonotypes than was the case for TEM or TCM clonotypes. The limitation that the direction of differentiation between precursor and effector cells cannot be definitively established by a human observational design was noted by the authors. Some bulk TCR-seq comparisons included only about 95% of the 14 donors, suggesting not every subset was available for every donor. Compared with TCM and TEM subsets, the IL-7Rhigh and IL-7R- TEMRA subsets had more restricted TCR repertoires, with lower diversity and more expanded clonotypes.

TCRdb shows the sequencer as Illumina MiSeq. For the original study's pipeline: The Shannon-Wiener index, computed in VDJtools, was used to measure repertoire diversity. A TCRbeta clonotype counted as expanded if its clonotype frequency was 3 or higher. TCRdb reworked the public reads: Q25 trimming with fastp, MiXCR clone assembly, productive beta chains retained. Rows with one shared CDR3 protein collapse into an entry with the most common genes and DNA. TCRdb, rather than the study authors, made the V and J calls. The sample includes approximately 610 distinct CDR3 sequences, with around 23% observed a single time. Over 12% of the sample rests with the top ten. To test a precursor-effector relationship among CD4 cytotoxic T cells, bulk UMI-based TCR sequencing was performed on four sorted CD4+ memory subsets (TCM, TEM, IL-7Rhigh TEMRA, IL-7R- TEMRA). Cells were obtained from peripheral blood mononuclear cells isolated from human blood.

The chain employs TRBV20-1 and TRBJ2-7; the D gene lacks a confident call. This sequence was found in a human donor in good health. Sequencing was done on a sample of memory CD4+ T cells from blood (PBMCs). CDR3 loop: CSAREEFTQSYEQYF. The bases read TGCAGTGCTAGAGAGGAGTTCACCCAGTCCTACGAGCAGTACTTC.